The present T cell receptor beta chain was sequenced within a study of tumor-infiltrating lymphocytes in localized non-small cell lung cancer. This table comes from immunoSEQ multiplex PCR, and its TCRdb copy is limited to in-frame clones, with some not included. Of over 5,500 clones in the sample, 74% are singletons; the top ten hold about 7.1%. The V end lost 4 bases, the J end lost 3 bases, and 9 bases lay between the germline ends. This CDR3 comprises 13 residues. Germline CDR1 MRHNA, CDR2 SNTAGT. The sequencing sample was made of uninvolved lung tissue not adjacent to the tumor. The receptor was derived from a human donor with non-small cell lung cancer. The chain uses TRBV6-4 and TRBJ1-1, with a possible D match to TRBD1 (6 bases). For the CDR3, the DNA is TGTGCCAGCAGTGTTTGGACAGACACTGAAGCTTTCTTT. Translation: CASSVWTDTEAFF.